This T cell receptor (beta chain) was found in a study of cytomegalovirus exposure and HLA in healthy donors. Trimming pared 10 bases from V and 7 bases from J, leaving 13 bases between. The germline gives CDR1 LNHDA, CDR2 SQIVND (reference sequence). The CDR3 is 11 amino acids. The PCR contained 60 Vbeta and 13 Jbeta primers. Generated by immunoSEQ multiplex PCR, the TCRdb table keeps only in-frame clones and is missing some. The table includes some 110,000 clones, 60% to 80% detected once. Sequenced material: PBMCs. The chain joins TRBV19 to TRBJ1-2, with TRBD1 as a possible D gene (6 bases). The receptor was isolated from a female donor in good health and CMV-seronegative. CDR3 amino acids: CATWGGSGYTF. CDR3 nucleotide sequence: TGTGCCACTTGGGGGGGCAGTGGCTACACCTTC.